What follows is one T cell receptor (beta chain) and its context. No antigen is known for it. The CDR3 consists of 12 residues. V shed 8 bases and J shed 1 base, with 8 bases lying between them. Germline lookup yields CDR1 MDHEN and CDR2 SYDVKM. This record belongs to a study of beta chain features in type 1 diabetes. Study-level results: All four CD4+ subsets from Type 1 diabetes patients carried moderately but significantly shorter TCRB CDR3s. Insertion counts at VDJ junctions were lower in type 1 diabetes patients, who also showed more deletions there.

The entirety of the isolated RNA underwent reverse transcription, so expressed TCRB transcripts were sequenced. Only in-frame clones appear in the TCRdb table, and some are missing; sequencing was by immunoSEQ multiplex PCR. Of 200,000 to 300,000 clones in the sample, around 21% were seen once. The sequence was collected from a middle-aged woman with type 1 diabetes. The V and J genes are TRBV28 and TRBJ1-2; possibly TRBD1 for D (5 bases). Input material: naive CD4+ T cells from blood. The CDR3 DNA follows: TGTGCCAGCCGACAGCGTAACTATGGCTACACCTTC. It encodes CASRQRNYGYTF.